The entry below describes one T cell receptor (beta chain). Antigen unknown. The CDR3 is 18 amino acids. CDR1 and CDR2 from the germline V gene are LGHNA and YNFKEQ. Libraries used 5'RACE template switching adding universal primer site and UMIs. TCRdb reanalyzed the 5' RACE reads and collapses them to one entry per CDR3 protein, without DNA. Reported are approximately 420,000 distinct CDR3 sequences; the ten largest clones contain about 11%. The data originate from a study of T cells expressing NK-cell markers. Study-wide results and caveats: A few donors likewise had their CD3+CD56-NKG2C+ fraction led by these clonotypes. Among CD8+ T cells from over 5 donors, dominant NKG2C+ clonotypes accounted for about 1.0-7.0%.

The V call is TRBV4-2, the J call TRBJ2-2; the TCRdb call, TRBD2, lacks DNA for checking. The origin of this receptor is a woman aged 45 to 65 in good health. Sequenced input: blood T cells: a sorted CD56 or NKG2C T cell subset, CD4+ or CD8+ T cells, or bulk PBMC T cells (not recorded which). The CDR3: CASSQNPLVAGGPGELFF.